This T cell receptor (beta chain) is drawn from a study of shared clonotypes between healthy human individuals. Note on this clone: Germline and junction disagree at one end, which may indicate a read error.

Researchers partitioned CD4+ cells into CD45RA+ naive and CD45RA-negative memory subsets. This table comes from immunoSEQ multiplex PCR, and its TCRdb copy is limited to in-frame clones, with some not included. The sample consists of approximately 940,000 clones, roughly 72% of them appearing once. The receptor's source is a man aged 18 to 30 in good health. Sequences were obtained from memory CD4+ T cells sorted from blood. The sample's subset: CD45RA-negative fraction.

CDR3 sequence (DNA): TGTGCCAGCAGCATAGACAATGAGCAGTTCTTC. It yields the protein CASSIDNEQFF. The chain carries TRBV11-3 and TRBJ2-1; no reliable D call. CDR3 length: 11 amino acids. Germline V gene lookup returns CDR1 SGHNT and CDR2 YENEEA.